Included here is one T cell receptor (beta chain) sequence, with context. The antigen remains unidentified. 60 Vbeta and 13 Jbeta primers were used in PCR. The protocol was immunoSEQ multiplex PCR, while the TCRdb copy is restricted to in-frame clones and leaves out a portion. This sample yields some 100,000 clones, of which around 74% are seen a single time; roughly 13% belongs to the top ten. Germline V lookup: CDR1 SGHNT, CDR2 YYREEE (reference sequence). The CDR3 length is 14 residues. Trimming stripped 0 bases from V and 2 bases from J, with 8 bases between. The data originate from a study of cytomegalovirus exposure and HLA in healthy donors. Notes on the study in general: In a later analysis, a missense DCLRE1C variant was linked to TCR beta V- and J-gene trimming. A later analysis reported that several of the most significant clusters appeared to be linked to common viral pathogens, among them Epstein-Barr virus. Follow-up analysis found HLA locus-dependent TCR association rates, highest for DRB1 and lowest for HLA-C. Later work showed greater clonal expansion in HLA-associated TCR beta chains than in equally common others.

The sample consisted of PBMCs. The chain couples TRBV5-4 to TRBJ1-2; D is possibly TRBD1 (6 bases). The source is a male donor in good health and CMV-seropositive. CDR3 region: CASSLVTGNYGYTF. CDR3 nucleotide sequence: TGTGCCAGCAGCTTGGTTACAGGGAACTATGGCTACACCTTC.